This T cell receptor beta chain originates from a study of vaccination effects on CD4 cells after COVID-19. About this clone: Its antigen is currently unknown.

Antigen-specific CD4+ T cells expanded by the ViraFEST assay with viral peptide pools were then sequenced. Culture lasted roughly 9 days before CD4+ T cell isolation. Repertoires were generated with immunoSEQ multiplex PCR, while TCRdb's copy carries only in-frame clones and drops some. The sample yields about 60,000 clones, roughly 80% seen once. The CDR3 sequence is 13 residues long. Germline V lookup: CDR1 SNHLY, CDR2 FYNNEI. Deletions cut 7 bases from V and 4 bases from J, with 13 bases between. The receptor's source is a human donor who received a COVID-19 vaccine. The sequenced sample was CD4+ T cells from PBMCs cultured with HCoV-229E spike peptides, obtained before COVID-19 vaccination. This rearrangement joins TRBV2 to TRBJ2-5, with D perhaps TRBD1 (5 bases). The CDR3 DNA follows: TGTGCCAGCATTCTCGACAGACCAGAGACCCAGTACTTC. Its translation is CASILDRPETQYF.